The rows below give T cell receptor beta chains drawn from one sample of a study of T cell repertoires in cytomegalovirus infection. Each CDR3 protein is one row after TCRdb ran MiXCR on the reads. The top ten clones hold over 13% of a sample with 900,000 to 950,000 distinct CDR3 sequences, around 32% of them seen once. The antigens these receptors bind are not known. The source material was cultured CD8+ T cells from PBMCs, sampled from culture after CMV antigen stimulation. The receptor set was obtained from a human donor in good health (CMV status not recorded). Some clones in this sample may be carry-over from other donors' samples. Both conserved end residues are part of each CDR3. Each record gives: clone size, J gene, V gene, D gene, CDR3 protein, CDR3 DNA. A D gene is named only where the DNA matches it firmly. Rows may omit the clone size; those that give it use once, few, many or a size class.

clone size: few; J gene: TRBJ2-3; V gene: TRBV4-3; D gene: -; CDR3 protein: CASSQGFGTEGTDTQYF; CDR3 DNA: TGCGCCAGCAGCCAAGGATTCGGGACGGAGGGCACAGATACGCAGTATTTT
clone size: -; J gene: TRBJ2-1; V gene: TRBV6-1; D gene: -; CDR3 protein: CASSEAPLANYNEQFF; CDR3 DNA: TGTGCCAGCAGTGAAGCGCCTTTAGCTAACTACAATGAGCAGTTCTTC
clone size: once; J gene: TRBJ2-7; V gene: TRBV6-5; D gene: -; CDR3 protein: CASSRTPDEQYF; CDR3 DNA: TGTGCCAGCAGCCGTACCCCGGACGAGCAGTACTTC
clone size: many; J gene: TRBJ2-1; V gene: TRBV7-8; D gene: TRBD1; CDR3 protein: CASSLSGTDYNEQFF; CDR3 DNA: TGTGCCAGCAGCTTATCCGGGACAGATTACAATGAGCAGTTCTTC
clone size: -; J gene: TRBJ2-3; V gene: TRBV7-8; D gene: -; CDR3 protein: CASSPTKFSTDTQYF; CDR3 DNA: TGTGCCAGCAGCCCGACCAAATTTAGTACAGATACGCAGTATTTT
clone size: -; J gene: TRBJ2-3; V gene: TRBV12-3/TRBV12-4; D gene: TRBD2; CDR3 protein: CASQSGGTDTQYF; CDR3 DNA: TGTGCCAGCCAGAGCGGGGGGACAGATACGCAGTATTTT
clone size: -; J gene: TRBJ2-7; V gene: TRBV20-1; D gene: -; CDR3 protein: CSARVAQGVEQYF; CDR3 DNA: TGCAGTGCTAGAGTGGCACAGGGTGTCGAGCAGTACTTC
clone size: -; J gene: TRBJ1-3; V gene: TRBV6-1; D gene: -; CDR3 protein: CASSEANGNTGNTLYF; CDR3 DNA: TGTGCCAGCAGTGAAGCGAATGGGAACACTGGAAACACCTTATATTTT
clone size: -; J gene: TRBJ2-1; V gene: TRBV27; D gene: TRBD2; CDR3 protein: CASRPGTSSNQQFF; CDR3 DNA: TGTGCCAGCAGGCCCGGGACTAGCAGCAATCAGCAGTTCTTC
clone size: few; J gene: TRBJ1-2; V gene: TRBV5-4; D gene: -; CDR3 protein: CASSLGWGNYGYTF; CDR3 DNA: TGTGCCAGCAGCTTGGGTTGGGGTAACTATGGCTACACCTTC
clone size: -; J gene: TRBJ1-1; V gene: TRBV5-5; D gene: -; CDR3 protein: CASSSQSSGNTEAFF; CDR3 DNA: TGTGCCAGCAGCTCTCAGAGCAGTGGGAACACTGAAGCTTTCTTT
clone size: -; J gene: TRBJ2-7; V gene: TRBV7-9; D gene: -; CDR3 protein: CASSSTGTPKADEQYF; CDR3 DNA: TGTGCCAGCAGCTCAACCGGGACCCCCAAGGCCGACGAGCAGTACTTC
clone size: many; J gene: TRBJ1-4; V gene: TRBV7-8; D gene: TRBD1; CDR3 protein: CASAPGQGGGELFF; CDR3 DNA: TGTGCCAGCGCTCCGGGACAGGGGGGAGGAGAACTGTTTTTT
clone size: -; J gene: TRBJ2-1; V gene: TRBV20-1; D gene: TRBD2; CDR3 protein: CSARESGTRSYNEQFF; CDR3 DNA: TGCAGTGCTAGAGAAAGCGGGACTAGATCCTACAATGAGCAGTTCTTC
clone size: -; J gene: TRBJ2-1; V gene: TRBV19; D gene: TRBD1; CDR3 protein: CASSIPSGGRASSYNEQFF; CDR3 DNA: TGTGCCAGTAGTATACCCTCAGGGGGCAGGGCGAGCTCCTACAATGAGCAGTTCTTC
clone size: few; J gene: TRBJ1-3; V gene: TRBV7-9; D gene: -; CDR3 protein: CASSVVLIDTIYF; CDR3 DNA: TGTGCCAGCAGCGTCGTTCTTATCGACACCATATATTTT
clone size: few; J gene: TRBJ1-1; V gene: TRBV19; D gene: TRBD1; CDR3 protein: CASSVGTVSFDTEAFF; CDR3 DNA: TGTGCCAGTAGTGTAGGGACAGTCAGCTTTGACACTGAAGCTTTCTTT
clone size: few; J gene: TRBJ2-1; V gene: TRBV7-6; D gene: -; CDR3 protein: CASSEDGTYYNEQFF; CDR3 DNA: TGTGCCAGCAGCGAAGACGGGACATACTACAATGAGCAGTTCTTC
clone size: few; J gene: TRBJ2-2; V gene: TRBV4-3; D gene: -; CDR3 protein: CASSHQGGGELFF; CDR3 DNA: TGCGCCAGCAGCCATCAGGGCGGCGGGGAGCTGTTTTTT
clone size: -; J gene: TRBJ2-7; V gene: TRBV27; D gene: -; CDR3 protein: CATAHSNSFYEQYF; CDR3 DNA: TGTGCCACCGCCCACAGCAATTCCTTTTACGAGCAGTACTTC
clone size: -; J gene: TRBJ2-1; V gene: TRBV19; D gene: -; CDR3 protein: CASSIDQGLYNEQFF; CDR3 DNA: TGTGCCAGTAGTATAGACCAGGGCCTATACAATGAGCAGTTCTTC
clone size: few; J gene: TRBJ2-3; V gene: TRBV12-3/TRBV12-4; D gene: TRBD1; CDR3 protein: CASSLALKGQASTDTQYF; CDR3 DNA: TGTGCCAGCAGTTTAGCGCTAAAGGGACAGGCTAGCACAGATACGCAGTATTTT
clone size: many; J gene: TRBJ2-7; V gene: TRBV7-8; D gene: TRBD1; CDR3 protein: CASSLRGDRVYEQYF; CDR3 DNA: TGTGCCAGCAGCCTCCGGGGGGACAGGGTCTACGAGCAGTACTTC
clone size: -; J gene: TRBJ2-5; V gene: TRBV6-5; D gene: TRBD1; CDR3 protein: CASSYLGTVGETQYF; CDR3 DNA: TGTGCCAGCAGTTACCTCGGGACAGTAGGAGAGACCCAGTACTTC
clone size: many; J gene: TRBJ2-1; V gene: TRBV7-6; D gene: -; CDR3 protein: CASSLAWGSDYNEQFF; CDR3 DNA: TGTGCCAGCAGCTTAGCGTGGGGTAGCGACTACAATGAGCAGTTCTTC
clone size: -; J gene: TRBJ1-6; V gene: TRBV14; D gene: -; CDR3 protein: CASSQRPGVIEHSPLHF; CDR3 DNA: TGTGCCAGCAGCCAACGCCCAGGGGTAATTGAGCATTCACCCCTCCACTTT
clone size: few; J gene: TRBJ1-4; V gene: TRBV6-6; D gene: -; CDR3 protein: CAIRPGATNEKLFF; CDR3 DNA: TGTGCCATCCGGCCCGGAGCAACTAATGAAAAACTGTTTTTT
clone size: few; J gene: TRBJ1-2; V gene: TRBV4-1; D gene: -; CDR3 protein: CASSQVMNLNYGYTF; CDR3 DNA: TGCGCCAGCAGCCAAGTCATGAACCTCAACTATGGCTACACCTTC
clone size: many; J gene: TRBJ2-5; V gene: TRBV7-6; D gene: -; CDR3 protein: CASSLGRVSWETQYF; CDR3 DNA: TGTGCCAGCAGCTTAGGGAGGGTCTCATGGGAGACCCAGTACTTC
clone size: few; J gene: TRBJ1-1; V gene: TRBV6-5; D gene: -; CDR3 protein: CASSSGQVNTEAFF; CDR3 DNA: TGTGCCAGCAGTTCTGGGCAGGTTAACACTGAAGCTTTCTTT
clone size: -; J gene: TRBJ2-1; V gene: TRBV15; D gene: TRBD1; CDR3 protein: CATSPPKGALYNEQFF; CDR3 DNA: TGTGCCACCAGCCCCCCGAAGGGGGCCCTCTACAATGAGCAGTTCTTC
clone size: -; J gene: TRBJ2-7; V gene: TRBV19; D gene: -; CDR3 protein: CASSIFSGSYEQYF; CDR3 DNA: TGTGCCAGTAGTATTTTTTCAGGGTCCTACGAGCAGTACTTC
clone size: few; J gene: TRBJ2-5; V gene: TRBV9; D gene: -; CDR3 protein: CASSVDSGETQYF; CDR3 DNA: TGTGCCAGCAGCGTAGACTCCGGAGAGACCCAGTACTTC
clone size: -; J gene: TRBJ2-3; V gene: TRBV9; D gene: -; CDR3 protein: CASSPRSAQGPDTQYF; CDR3 DNA: TGTGCCAGCAGCCCCCGCAGCGCGCAGGGGCCAGATACGCAGTATTTT
clone size: -; J gene: TRBJ1-2; V gene: TRBV28; D gene: -; CDR3 protein: CASSALRGPYGYTF; CDR3 DNA: TGTGCCAGCAGTGCCCTACGGGGCCCCTATGGCTACACCTTC
clone size: few; J gene: TRBJ2-5; V gene: TRBV5-3; D gene: TRBD2; CDR3 protein: CASSLGGGEPYQETQYF; CDR3 DNA: TGTGCCAGCAGCTTGGGCGGGGGGGAACCGTACCAAGAGACCCAGTACTTC
clone size: few; J gene: TRBJ2-3; V gene: TRBV11-2; D gene: TRBD1; CDR3 protein: CASSLLTGVSDTQYF; CDR3 DNA: TGTGCCAGCAGCTTACTGACAGGGGTATCGGATACGCAGTATTTT